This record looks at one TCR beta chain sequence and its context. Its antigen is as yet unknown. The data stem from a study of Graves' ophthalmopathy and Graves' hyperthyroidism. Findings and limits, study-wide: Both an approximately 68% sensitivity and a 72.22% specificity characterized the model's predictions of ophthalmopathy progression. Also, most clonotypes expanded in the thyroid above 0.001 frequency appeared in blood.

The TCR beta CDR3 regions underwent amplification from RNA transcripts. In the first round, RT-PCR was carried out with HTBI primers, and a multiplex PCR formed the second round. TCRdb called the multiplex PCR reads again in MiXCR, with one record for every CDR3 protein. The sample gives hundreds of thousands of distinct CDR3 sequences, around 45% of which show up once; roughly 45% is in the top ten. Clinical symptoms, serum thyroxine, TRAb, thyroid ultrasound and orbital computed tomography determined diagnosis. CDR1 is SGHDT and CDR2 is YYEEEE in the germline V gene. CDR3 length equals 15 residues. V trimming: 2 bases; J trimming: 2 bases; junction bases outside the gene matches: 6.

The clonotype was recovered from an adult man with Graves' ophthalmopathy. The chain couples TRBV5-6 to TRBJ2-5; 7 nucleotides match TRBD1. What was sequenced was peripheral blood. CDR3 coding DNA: TGTGCCAGCAGCTTTCTCACAGGGGTTCAAGAGACCCAGTACTTC. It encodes CASSFLTGVQETQYF.